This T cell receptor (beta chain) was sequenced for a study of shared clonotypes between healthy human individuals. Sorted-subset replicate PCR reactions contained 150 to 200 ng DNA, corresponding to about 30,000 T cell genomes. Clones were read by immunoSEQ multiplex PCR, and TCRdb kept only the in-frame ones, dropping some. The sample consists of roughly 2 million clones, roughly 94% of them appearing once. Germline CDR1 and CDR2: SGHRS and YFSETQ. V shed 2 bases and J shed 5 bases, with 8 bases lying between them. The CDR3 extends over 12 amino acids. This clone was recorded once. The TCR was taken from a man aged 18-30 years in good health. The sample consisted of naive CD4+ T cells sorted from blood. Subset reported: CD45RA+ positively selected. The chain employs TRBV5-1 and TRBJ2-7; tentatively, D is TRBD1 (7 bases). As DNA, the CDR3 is TGCGCCAGCAGCTTCAGGGGGGACGAGCAGTACTTC. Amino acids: CASSFRGDEQYF.